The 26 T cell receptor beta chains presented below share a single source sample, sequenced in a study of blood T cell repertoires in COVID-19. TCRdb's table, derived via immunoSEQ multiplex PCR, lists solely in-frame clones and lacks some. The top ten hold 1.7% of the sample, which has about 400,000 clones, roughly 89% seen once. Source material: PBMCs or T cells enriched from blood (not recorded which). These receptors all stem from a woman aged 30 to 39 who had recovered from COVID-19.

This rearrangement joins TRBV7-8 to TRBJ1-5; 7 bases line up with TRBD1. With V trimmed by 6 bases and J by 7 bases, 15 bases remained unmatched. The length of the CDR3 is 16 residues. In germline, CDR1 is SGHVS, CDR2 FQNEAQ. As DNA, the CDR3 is TGTGCCAGCAGTCCCGGATGGCGGGACAGTCCCCAGCCCCAGCATTTT. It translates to CASSPGWRDSPQPQHF.

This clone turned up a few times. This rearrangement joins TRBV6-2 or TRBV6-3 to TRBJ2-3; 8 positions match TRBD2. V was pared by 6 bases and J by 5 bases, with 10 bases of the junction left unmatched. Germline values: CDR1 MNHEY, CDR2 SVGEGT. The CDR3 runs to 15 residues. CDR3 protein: CASSPSGGGRDTQYF. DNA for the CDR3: TGTGCCAGCAGCCCTTCCGGGGGGGGGCGAGATACGCAGTATTTT.

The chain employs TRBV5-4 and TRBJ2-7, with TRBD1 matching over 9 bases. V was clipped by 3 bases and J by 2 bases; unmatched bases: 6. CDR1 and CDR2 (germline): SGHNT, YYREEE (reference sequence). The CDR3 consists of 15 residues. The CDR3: CASSSRDRATYEQYF. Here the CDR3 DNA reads TGTGCCAGCAGCTCCCGGGACAGGGCCACCTACGAGCAGTACTTC.

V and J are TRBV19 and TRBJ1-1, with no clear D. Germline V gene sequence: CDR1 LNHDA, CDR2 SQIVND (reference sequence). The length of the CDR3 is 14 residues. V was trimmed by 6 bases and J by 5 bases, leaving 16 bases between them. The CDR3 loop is CASSKNRGRTEAFF. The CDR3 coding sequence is TGTGCCAGTAGCAAGAACCGAGGGAGAACTGAAGCTTTCTTT.

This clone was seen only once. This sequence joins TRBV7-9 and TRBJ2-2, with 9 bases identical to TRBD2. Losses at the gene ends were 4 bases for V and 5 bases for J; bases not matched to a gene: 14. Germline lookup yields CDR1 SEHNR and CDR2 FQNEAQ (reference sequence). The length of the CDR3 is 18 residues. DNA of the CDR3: TGTGCCAGCAGCTCAACGATGGGAGCGGGAGGTCGTACCGGGGAGCTGTTTTTT. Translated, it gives CASSSTMGAGGRTGELFF.

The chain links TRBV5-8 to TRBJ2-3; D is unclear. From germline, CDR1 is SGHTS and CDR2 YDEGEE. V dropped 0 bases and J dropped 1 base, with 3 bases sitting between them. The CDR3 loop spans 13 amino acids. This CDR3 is CASSLAGTDTQYF. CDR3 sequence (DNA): TGTGCCAGCAGCTTGGCGGGCACAGATACGCAGTATTTT.

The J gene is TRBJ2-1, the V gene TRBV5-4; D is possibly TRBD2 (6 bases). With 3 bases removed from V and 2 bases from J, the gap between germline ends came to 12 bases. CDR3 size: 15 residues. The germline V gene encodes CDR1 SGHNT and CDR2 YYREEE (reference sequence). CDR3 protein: CASSSGLPTYNEQFF. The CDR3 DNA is TGTGCCAGCAGCTCGGGACTCCCTACCTACAATGAGCAGTTCTTC.

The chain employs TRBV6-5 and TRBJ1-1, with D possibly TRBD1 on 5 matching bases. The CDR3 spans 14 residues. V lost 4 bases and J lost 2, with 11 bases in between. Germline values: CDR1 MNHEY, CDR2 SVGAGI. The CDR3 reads CASSSRQTNTEAFF. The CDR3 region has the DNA TGTGCCAGCAGTTCCCGACAGACCAACACTGAAGCTTTCTTT.

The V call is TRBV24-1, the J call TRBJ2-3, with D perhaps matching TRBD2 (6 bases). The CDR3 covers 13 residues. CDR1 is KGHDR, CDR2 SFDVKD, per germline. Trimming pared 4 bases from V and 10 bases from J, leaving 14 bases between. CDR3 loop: CATSEALANAQYF. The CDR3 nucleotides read TGTGCCACCAGTGAGGCTCTAGCGAACGCGCAGTATTTT.

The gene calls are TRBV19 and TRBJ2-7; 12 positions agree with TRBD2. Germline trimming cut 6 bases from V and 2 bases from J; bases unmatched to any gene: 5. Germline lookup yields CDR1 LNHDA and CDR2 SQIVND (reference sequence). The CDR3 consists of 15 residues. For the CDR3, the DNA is TGTGCCAGTAGCACCCTAGCGGGAGGGCCCTACGAGCAGTACTTC. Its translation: CASSTLAGGPYEQYF.

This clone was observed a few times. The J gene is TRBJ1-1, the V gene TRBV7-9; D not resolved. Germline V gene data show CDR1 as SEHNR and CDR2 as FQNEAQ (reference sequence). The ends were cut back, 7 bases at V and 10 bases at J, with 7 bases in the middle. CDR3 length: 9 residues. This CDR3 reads CASTPGAFF. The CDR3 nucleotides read TGTGCCAGCACCCCCGGAGCTTTCTTT. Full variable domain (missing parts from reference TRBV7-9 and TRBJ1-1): DTGVSQNPRHKITKRGQNVTFRCDPISEHNRLYWYRQTLGQGPEFLTYFQNEAQLEKSRLLSDRFSAERPKGSFSTLEIQRTEQGDSAMYLCASTPGAFFGQGTRLTVV.

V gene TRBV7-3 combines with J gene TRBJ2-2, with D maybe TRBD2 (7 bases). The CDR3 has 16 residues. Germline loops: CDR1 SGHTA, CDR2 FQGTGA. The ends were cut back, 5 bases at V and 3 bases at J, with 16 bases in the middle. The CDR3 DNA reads TGTGCCAGCAGCCTGATAAGGGGGAGGGACACCGGGGAGCTGTTTTTT. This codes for CASSLIRGRDTGELFF. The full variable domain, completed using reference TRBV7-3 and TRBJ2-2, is GAGVSQTPSNKVTEKGKYVELRCDPISGHTALYWYRQSLGQGPEFLIYFQGTGAADDSGLPNDRFFAVRPEGSVSTLKIQRTERGDSAVYLCASSLIRGRDTGELFFGEGSRLTVL.

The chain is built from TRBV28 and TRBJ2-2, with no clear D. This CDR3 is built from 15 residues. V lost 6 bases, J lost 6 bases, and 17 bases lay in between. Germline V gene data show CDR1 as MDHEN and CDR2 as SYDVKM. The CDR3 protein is CASRETTTAAGELFF. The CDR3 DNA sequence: TGTGCCAGCAGGGAAACTACCACCGCGGCCGGGGAGCTGTTTTTT.

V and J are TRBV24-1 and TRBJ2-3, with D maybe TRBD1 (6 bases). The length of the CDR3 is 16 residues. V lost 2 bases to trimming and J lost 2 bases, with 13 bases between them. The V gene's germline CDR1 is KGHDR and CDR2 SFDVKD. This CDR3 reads CATSDSGKGDTDTQYF. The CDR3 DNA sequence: TGTGCCACCAGTGATTCGGGCAAGGGGGACACAGATACGCAGTATTTT.

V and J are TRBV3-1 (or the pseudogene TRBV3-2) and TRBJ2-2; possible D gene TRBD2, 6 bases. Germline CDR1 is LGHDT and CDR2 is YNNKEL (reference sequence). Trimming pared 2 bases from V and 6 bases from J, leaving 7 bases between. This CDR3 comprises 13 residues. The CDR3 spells CASSQSGAGELFF. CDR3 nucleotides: TGTGCCAGCAGCCAATCGGGGGCCGGGGAGCTGTTTTTT.

The CDR3 coding sequence is TGTGCCAGCCCTCGAACATCCACTGAAGCTTTCTTT. It specifies CASPRTSTEAFF. The chain joins TRBV2 to TRBJ1-1; D unresolved. This CDR3 is built from 12 residues. Germline CDR1 SNHLY, CDR2 FYNNEI. The ends were cut back, 8 bases at V and 4 bases at J, with 11 bases in the middle. Filled out from reference TRBV2 and TRBJ1-1, the complete variable domain reads EPEVTQTPSHQVTQMGQEVILRCVPISNHLYFYWYRQILGQKVEFLVSFYNNEISEKSEIFDDQFSVERPDGSNFTLKIRSTKLEDSAMYFCASPRTSTEAFFGQGTRLTVV.

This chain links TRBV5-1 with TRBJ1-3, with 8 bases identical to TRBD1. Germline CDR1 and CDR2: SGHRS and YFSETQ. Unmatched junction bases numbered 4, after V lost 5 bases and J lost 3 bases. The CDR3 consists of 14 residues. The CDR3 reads CASRSQGDGNTIYF. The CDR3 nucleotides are TGCGCCAGCAGATCACAGGGGGATGGAAACACCATATATTTT.

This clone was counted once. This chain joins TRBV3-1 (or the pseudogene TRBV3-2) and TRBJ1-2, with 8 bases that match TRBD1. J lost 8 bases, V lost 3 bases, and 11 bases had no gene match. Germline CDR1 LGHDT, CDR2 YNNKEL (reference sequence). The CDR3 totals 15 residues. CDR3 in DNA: TGTGCCAGCAGCCACCGGAGTGGACAGGGACGGGGCTACACCTTC. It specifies CASSHRSGQGRGYTF.

The CDR3 DNA sequence: TGCGCCAGCAGCCAAGTACCAGACAGGGGGCTAGAGACCCAGTACTTC. This gives the protein CASSQVPDRGLETQYF. This chain links TRBV4-1 with TRBJ2-5; 10 nucleotides line up with TRBD1. Germline V gives CDR1 MGHRA, CDR2 YSYEKL. V shed 1 base, J shed 4 bases, and the junction held 6 bases outside the gene matches. This CDR3 contains 16 residues.

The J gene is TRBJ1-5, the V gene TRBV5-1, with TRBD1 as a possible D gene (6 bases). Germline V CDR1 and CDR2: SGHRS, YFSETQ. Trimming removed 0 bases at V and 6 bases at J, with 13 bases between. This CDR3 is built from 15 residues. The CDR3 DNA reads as TGCGCCAGCAGCTTGGATGGGGGCGCAGGTCAGCCCCAGCATTTT. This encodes CASSLDGGAGQPQHF.

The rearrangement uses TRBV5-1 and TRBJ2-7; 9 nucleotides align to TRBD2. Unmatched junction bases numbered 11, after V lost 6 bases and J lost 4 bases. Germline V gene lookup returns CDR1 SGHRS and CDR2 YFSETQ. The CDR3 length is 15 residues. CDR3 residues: CASKGAGTSSYEQYF. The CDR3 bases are TGCGCCAGCAAGGGTGCCGGGACTAGCTCATACGAGCAGTACTTC.

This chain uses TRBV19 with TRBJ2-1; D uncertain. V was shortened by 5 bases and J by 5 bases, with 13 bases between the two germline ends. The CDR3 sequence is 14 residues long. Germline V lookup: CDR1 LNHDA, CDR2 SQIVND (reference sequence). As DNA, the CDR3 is TGTGCCAGTAGTCCCGGGTCCTTAAACAATGAGCAGTTCTTC. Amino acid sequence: CASSPGSLNNEQFF.

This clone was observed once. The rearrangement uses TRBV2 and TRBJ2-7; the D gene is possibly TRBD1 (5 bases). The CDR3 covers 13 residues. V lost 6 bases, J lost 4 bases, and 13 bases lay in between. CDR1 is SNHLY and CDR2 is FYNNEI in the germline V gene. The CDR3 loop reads CASSDSVLYEQYF. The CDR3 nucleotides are TGTGCCAGCAGCGACAGTGTGCTGTACGAGCAGTACTTC.

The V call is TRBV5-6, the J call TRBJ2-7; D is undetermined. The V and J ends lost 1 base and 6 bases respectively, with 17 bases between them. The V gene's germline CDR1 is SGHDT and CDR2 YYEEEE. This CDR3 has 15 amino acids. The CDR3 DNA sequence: TGTGCCAGCAGCTTGAGCCCGTCTTACGCCTTCGAGCAGTACTTC. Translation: CASSLSPSYAFEQYF.

The CDR3 loop is CASSWGTLTGELFF. CDR3 DNA sequence: TGTGCCAGCAGCTGGGGCACTCTAACCGGGGAGCTGTTTTTT. V gene TRBV11-3 combines with J gene TRBJ2-2; D might be TRBD1 (5 bases). CDR1 and CDR2 (germline): SGHNT, YENEEA. The germline V and J ends were trimmed by 4 bases and 5 bases, with 11 bases remaining between them. There are 14 residues in the CDR3.

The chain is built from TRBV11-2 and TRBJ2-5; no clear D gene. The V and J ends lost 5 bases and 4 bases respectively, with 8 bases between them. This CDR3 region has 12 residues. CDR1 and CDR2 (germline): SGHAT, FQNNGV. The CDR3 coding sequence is TGTGCCAGCAGCCCTCGGGTAGAGACCCAGTACTTC. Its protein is CASSPRVETQYF.